This T cell receptor (beta chain) was recorded in a study of cytotoxic CD8 clonotypes in ibrutinib-treated CLL (dated by TCRdb to about 2021). For context, the study as a whole: The cohort had over ten relapsed/refractory and approximately 14 treatment-naive patients; approximately 17 were IGHV unmutated. Responses were partial in around 25 patients and complete in 2; after median approximately 66 months follow-up, around 14 stayed in remission and about twelve progressed. Response samples were taken after a median of 12 months on treatment, ranging from 6 to 36 months. Samples averaged approximately 260,000 productive templates and 90,000 to 100,000 productive rearrangements. Longitudinal samples were obtainable from about 30% of the 86 participants in the trial. Cryopreserved peripheral blood mononuclear cells were obtained prior to treatment, at the time of response, and at either disease progression or sustained remission. Patients were still on ibrutinib when every remission and progressive disease sample was collected.

Counted from cysteine to phenylalanine, this CDR3 has 13 amino acids. Only the CDR3 portion is preserved as DNA: 39 bases, with reading frame beginning at the first base. The germline V gene supplies CDR1 SGHVS and CDR2 FNYEAQ. Trimming takes 4 bases from V and 8 bases from J, and the germline ends sit 11 bases apart. The goal of deep resolution MiSeq sequencing was a depth between 1 in 1 million and 1 in 200,000 T cells, and coverage averaged 10x per clonotype. TCR beta libraries were generated with the immunoSEQ hsTCRB Kit. Per the original workflow: The data were analyzed with ImmunoSEQ Analyzer and ImmunoSEQ Data Assistant, and V, D and J gene assignments followed IMGT definitions. Clonality, which ranges from 0 to 1, was calculated by subtracting the normalized Shannon entropy of productive rearrangement frequencies from one. Only overrepresented clonotypes making up at least 0.05% of the repertoire of each patient were included in the public clonotype analysis. About a dozen age-matched healthy donor repertoires from immuneACCESS served as clonality controls. Held by TCRdb, this immuneACCESS table contains in-frame sequences only and omits some clones. Under half of the omission traces to an unresolved V gene where checked; the cause of the rest is unknown. Clone size and the V and J calls come from that table; the DNA yielded D and trimming. This sample lists around 150,000 clones; roughly 84% were detected once. The biggest ten clones account for over 2.5% of the sample.

General study outcomes and caveats: At baseline, clonality was higher than in age-matched healthy donors and showed a strong correlation with circulating CD8+ T-cell counts. An increase in clonality was observed at ibrutinib response, with clonality remaining stable during sustained remission and falling back toward baseline at progression. Public clonotypes were rare and either shrank or stayed stable during treatment, and the rise in clonality at ibrutinib response reflected expansion of private clonotypes. Sampling times were not matched between patients in sustained remission and patients whose disease was progressing, and lymph node repertoires were not examined.

What the time point label conveys for this sample: progressive disease on ibrutinib. For TCR beta library preparation, roughly 2 micrograms of genomic DNA were extracted from the cryopreserved PBMCs. Longitudinal blood samples from CLL patients on ibrutinib monotherapy underwent high-throughput TCR beta sequencing. The patients were enrolled in a single-center, open-label phase 2 trial of ibrutinib monotherapy. About this clone itself: No cognate antigen has been identified for it. No quality values exist for individual bases; no much larger clone is one base distant.

The sequence was collected from a human donor with chronic lymphocytic leukemia. This specimen consisted of PBMCs, obtained at disease progression, from a patient treated with ibrutinib. The rearrangement joined TRBV7-6 to TRBJ2-2; there is no confident call for the D gene. Read as DNA, the sequence is TGTGCCAGCAGCTCGCTGTCCGTGGGGGAGCTGTTTTTT. Its translation reads: CASSSLSVGELFF. The entire variable domain, with the stretches around the CDR3 drawn from the reference TRBV7-6 and TRBJ2-2 proteins, is GAGVSQSPRYKVTKRGQDVALRCDPISGHVSLYWYRQALGQGPEFLTYFNYEAQQDKSGLPNDRFSAERPEGSISTLTIQRTEQRDSAMYRCASSSLSVGELFFGEGSRLTVL.